In this sample, the clone carrying this T cell receptor (beta chain) turned up once. Its antigen remains unknown. TCRdb passed the 5' RACE reads through MiXCR, listing each CDR3 protein once. The data show under 550,000 distinct CDR3 sequences, with around a fifth seen just once and 16% held by the top ten. The record originates from a study of T cells after yellow fever vaccination. General study findings and limits: Most primary-vaccination clones recurred post-booster (roughly 96% CD4, roughly 91% CD8).

Material: PBMCs, obtained approximately 20 days after the first yellow fever vaccination. This sequence was found in a man younger than 35 who received the YFV17D yellow fever vaccine.

The CDR3 here is CASSPARGVDTQYF. The CDR3 DNA sequence: TGTGCCAGCAGCCCGGCTCGAGGGGTAGATACGCAGTATTTT. The chain carries TRBV7-2 and TRBJ2-3; D tentatively fits TRBD1 or TRBD2 (5 bases each). CDR3 length: 14 residues. Trimming took off 5 bases at V and 5 bases at J, with 14 bases between the two ends. The germline V gene encodes CDR1 SGHTA and CDR2 FQGNSA. The full variable domain, completed using reference TRBV7-2 and TRBJ2-3, is GAGVSQSPSNKVTEKGKDVELRCDPISGHTALYWYRQSLGQGLEFLIYFQGNSAPDKSGLPSDRFSAERTGGSVSTLTIQRTQQEDSAVYLCASSPARGVDTQYFGPGTRLTVL.